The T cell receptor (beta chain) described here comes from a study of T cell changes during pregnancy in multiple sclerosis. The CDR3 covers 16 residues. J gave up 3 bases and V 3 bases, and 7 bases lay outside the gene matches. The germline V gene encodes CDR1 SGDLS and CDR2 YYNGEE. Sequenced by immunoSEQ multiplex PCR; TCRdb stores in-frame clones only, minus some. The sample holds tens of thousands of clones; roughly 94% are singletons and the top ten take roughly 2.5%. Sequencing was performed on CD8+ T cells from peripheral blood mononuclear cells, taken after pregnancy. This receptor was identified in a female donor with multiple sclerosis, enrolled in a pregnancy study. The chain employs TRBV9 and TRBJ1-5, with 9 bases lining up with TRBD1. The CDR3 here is CASSASDRGANQPQHF. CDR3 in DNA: TGTGCCAGCAGCGCCTCCGACAGGGGGGCCAATCAGCCCCAGCATTTT.